The 23 T cell receptor beta chains presented below share a single source sample, sequenced in a study of molecular identifiers for immune sequencing clone quantification. TCRdb reprocessed the PCR reads via MiXCR and lists one record per CDR3 protein. The sample holds 550,000 to 750,000 distinct CDR3 sequences; 15% to 20% are singletons and the top ten take 0.7% to 1%. The sequencing sample was made of naive CD8+ T cells from blood, with Jurkat cell RNA spiked in. This sample's subset: FACS-sorted CD8+CD4-CCR7+CD45RA+ naive T cells. These receptors originate from a human donor in good health. Some libraries in this study had Jurkat cell RNA spiked in.

Many counts were recorded for this clonotype. This chain uses TRBV7-9 with TRBJ2-3; D is unclear. Germline V gene data show CDR1 as SEHNR and CDR2 as FQNEAQ (reference sequence). The V end was cut by 1 base, the J end by 0 bases, with 11 bases between. The CDR3 runs 16 residues. Here the CDR3 reads CASSLGPGPSTDTQYF. Here the CDR3 DNA reads TGTGCCAGCAGCTTAGGTCCAGGTCCTAGCACAGATACGCAGTATTTT.

In regard to this clonotype: A read error may explain this, as a much larger clone is one base away. V gene TRBV15 combines with J gene TRBJ2-3, with D perhaps given as TRBD1 or TRBD2 (5 bases each). This CDR3 is built from 18 residues. Germline assignment: CDR1 LNHNV and CDR2 YYDKDF (reference sequence). The CDR3 DNA is TGTGCCACCGGCAGCGGTAGACCCGGAGTAACAGGCGATGATACGCAGTATTTT. It translates to CATGSGRPGVTGDDTQYF.

About this clonotype itself: This may come from a read error, since a much larger clone is one base off. The chain couples TRBV6-5 to TRBJ2-2; 10 nucleotides match TRBD1. Germline CDR1 MNHEY, CDR2 SVGAGI. The CDR3 spans 16 residues. Written as DNA, the CDR3 is TGTTCCAGCAGTCTTGCTCGACAGGGGGCCACCGGGGAGCTGTTTTTT. Its translation: CSSSLARQGATGELFF.

This clonotype occurred many times. V is TRBV12-3 or TRBV12-4 and J is TRBJ1-1; D remains ambiguous. The CDR3 consists of 13 residues. Trimming left V 4 bases short and J 2 bases short, with 8 bases between. CDR3 in amino acids: CASSWASNTEAFF. The DNA of the CDR3 is TGTGCCAGCAGTTGGGCCTCAAACACTGAAGCTTTCTTT.

In the case of this clonotype: This could be a read error, since a much larger clone is one nucleotide away. The chain links TRBV30 to TRBJ1-1; D unresolved. Looked up from germline, CDR1 is GTSNPN and CDR2 is SVGIG (reference sequence). CDR3 length: 11 residues. Trimming cost V 0 bases and J 11 bases, with 10 bases left between them. CDR3 amino acids: CAWSVGSQAFF. The CDR3 DNA follows: TGTGCCTGGAGTGTCGGGTCTCAGGCTTTCTTT. The complete variable domain, with remaining parts taken from reference TRBV30 and TRBJ1-1, reads SQTIHQWPATLVQPVGSPLSLECTVEGTSNPNLYWYRQAAGRGLQLLFYSVGIGQISSEVPQNLSASRPQDRQFILSSKKLLLSDSGFYLCAWSVGSQAFFGQGTRLTVV.

Comments on this clonotype: A much larger clonotype is one base distant, so this may be a read error. The V call is TRBV20-1, the J call TRBJ2-7; 10 positions agree with TRBD1. This CDR3 is built from 17 residues. CDR1 and CDR2 (germline): DFQATT, SNEGSKA (reference sequence). The CDR3 protein is CSARDRKGQGYEYEQCF. The CDR3 DNA follows: TGCAGTGCTAGAGATCGAAAGGGACAGGGGTATGAGTACGAGCAGTGCTTC.

This chain uses TRBV12-3 or TRBV12-4 with TRBJ1-1; perhaps TRBD1 as D (6 bases). The V and J ends lost 4 bases and 0 bases respectively, with 30 bases between them. The CDR3 runs 21 residues. CDR3 coding DNA: TGTGCCAGCAGTTCTGGGGGGTTGGAGCCCGGGGGCTGGACGATGAACACTGAAGCTTTCTTT. It translates to CASSSGGLEPGGWTMNTEAFF.

This clonotype came up many times. The chain combines TRBV12-3 or TRBV12-4 with TRBJ2-2; D could derive from TRBD1 or TRBD2 (5 bases each). The CDR3 consists of 16 residues. Trimming shortened V by 5 bases and J by 0 bases, and 13 bases separated the two germline ends. The CDR3, as DNA: TGTGCCAGCAGTCCCGAGCCGGGACCGAACACCGGGGAGCTGTTTTTT. It yields the protein CASSPEPGPNTGELFF.

Concerning this clonotype itself: The CDR3 does not end in the conserved phenylalanine or tryptophan, so this is likely a read error. Because the CDR3's place on the DNA is in doubt, the DNA is left out and the CDR3 is given as listed by TCRdb. The chain recombines TRBV21-1 with TRBJ2-7. TRBV21-1 is a known pseudogene. With termini counted, the CDR3 has 11 amino acids. The CDR3 sequence: CASSASYEQYS.

To note about this clonotype: Germline and junction disagree at one end, which may indicate a read error. This sequence joins TRBV5-3 and TRBJ2-1, with 8 positions matching TRBD1. TRBV5-3 is an ORF for which the function is uncertain. The CDR3 contains 13 residues. The CDR3 sequence: CASSFQGAYEQFF. The CDR3 nucleotides read TGTGCCAGCAGCTTTCAGGGGGCCTACGAGCAGTTCTTC.

With regard to this clonotype: This may be a read error, as it is one base from a much larger clone. The chain uses TRBV12-3 or TRBV12-4 and TRBJ2-7; 9 bases match TRBD1. V lost 5 bases and J lost 5; bases outside the gene matches: 7. The CDR3 has 14 residues. The CDR3 loop is CASSGTGTTNEQYF. For the CDR3, the DNA is TGTGCCAGCAGTGGGACAGGGACCACCAACGAGCAGTACTTC.

In its sample, this clonotype was seen many times. The junction differs from germline at one of its ends, possibly a read error. The chain joins TRBV5-3 to TRBJ2-5; D remains unclear. TRBV5-3 is reported as an ORF; its role is uncertain. The CDR3 is 13 amino acids. CDR3: CASSLRTEETQYF. DNA for the CDR3: TGTGCCAGCAGCTTAAGGACGGAAGAGACCCAGTACTTC.

Comments on this clonotype: This may stem from a read error, because a much larger clone lies one nucleotide away. The gene calls are TRBV2 and TRBJ2-7, with 10 bases fitting TRBD2. With V trimmed by 11 bases and J by 2 bases, 12 bases remained unmatched. This CDR3 comprises 15 residues. Per germline, CDR1 SNHLY and CDR2 FYNNEI. CDR3 loop: CACGGKREGTYEQYF. The DNA of the CDR3 is TGTGCCTGCGGTGGAAAGCGGGAGGGAACCTACGAGCAGTACTTC.

Regarding this clonotype: A much larger clone differs by one base, so this may be a read error. The genes are TRBV30 and TRBJ2-5; tentatively, D is TRBD1 (5 bases). Looked up from germline, CDR1 is GTSNPN and CDR2 is SVGIG (reference sequence). The CDR3 covers 14 residues. V was shortened by 2 bases and J by 5 bases, with 15 bases between the two germline ends. The CDR3 spells CAWSWGPSEETQYF. The CDR3 DNA is TGTGCCTGGAGTTGGGGCCCTTCCGAGGAGACCCAGTACTTC.

In regard to this clonotype: Possible read error: a much larger clone is one base away. This chain joins TRBV27 and TRBJ2-7; a weak D match, TRBD1 (5 bases). Germline V gene sequence: CDR1 MNHEY, CDR2 SMNVEV (reference sequence). The V end lost 2 bases, the J end lost 2 bases, and 10 bases lay between the germline ends. The CDR3 has 14 amino acids. In DNA form, the CDR3 reads TGTGCCAGCAGTTTAGGGGCACCAACCTACGAGCAGTACTTC. Encoded protein: CASSLGAPTYEQYF.

This clonotype was found once. A much more abundant neighbour one base away suggests this may be a read error. The J gene is TRBJ2-2, the V gene TRBV27, with TRBD2 matching 11 bases. In germline, CDR1 is MNHEY, CDR2 SMNVEV (reference sequence). V lost 6 bases to trimming and J lost 3 bases; unmatched junction nucleotides: 9. The CDR3 totals 17 residues. The CDR3 is CASSHETSGTYTGELFF. For the CDR3, the DNA is TGTGCCAGCAGCCATGAGACTAGCGGGACCTACACCGGGGAGCTGTTTTTT.

A few counts support this clonotype. Just one base apart from a much larger clone, this may be a read error. This sequence joins TRBV12-3 or TRBV12-4 and TRBJ2-2; D perhaps matches TRBD1 (5 bases). Trimming cost V 3 bases and J 2 bases, with 7 bases left between them. The CDR3 is 14 amino acids. The CDR3 DNA follows: TGTGCCAGCAGTTTTGACAGAAACACCGGGGAGCTGTTTTTT. This sequence encodes CASSFDRNTGELFF.

The rearrangement uses TRBV6-6 and TRBJ1-1; 8 bases line up with TRBD1. The J segment lost 3 bases and the V segment lost 7 bases, leaving 1 base of the junction unmatched. The V gene's germline CDR1 is MNHNY and CDR2 SVGAGI (reference sequence). The CDR3 consists of 12 residues. The chain's CDR3 is CASTQGDTEAFF. The CDR3 nucleotides read TGTGCCAGCACACAGGGGGACACTGAAGCTTTCTTT.

This clonotype came up many times. This sequence joins TRBV18 and TRBJ2-7; 7 bases line up with TRBD2. The J segment lost 3 bases and the V segment lost 8 bases, leaving 4 bases of the junction unmatched. The CDR3 consists of 12 residues. The germline V gene has CDR1 KGHSH and CDR2 LQKENI. For the CDR3, the DNA is TGTGCCAGCAGCGGACTAGACTACGAGCAGTACTTC. Translated: CASSGLDYEQYF.

At least ten counts were recorded for this clonotype. The rearrangement joins TRBV7-6 to TRBJ2-3, with D possibly being TRBD2 (6 bases). Germline lookup yields CDR1 SGHVS and CDR2 FNYEAQ. CDR3 length: 17 residues. The ends were cut back, 5 bases at V and 1 base at J, with 19 bases in the middle. In DNA form, the CDR3 reads TGTGCCAGCAGCCCCGATCAGCGGGCTCTTCGCACAGATACGCAGTATTTT. Protein product: CASSPDQRALRTDTQYF.

This clonotype was observed a few times. The chain recombines TRBV3-1 with TRBJ2-4; 9 positions agree with TRBD2. The CDR3 extends over 15 amino acids. V lost 2 bases and J lost 5; bases outside the gene matches: 4. Germline V lookup: CDR1 LGHDT, CDR2 YNNKEL (reference sequence). CDR3 loop: CASSQSRGRENIQYF. Here the CDR3 DNA reads TGTGCCAGCAGCCAATCTCGCGGGAGGGAAAACATTCAGTACTTC.

This clonotype was seen more than once but under ten times. The CDR3 DNA reads as TGTGCCAGTAGTCCCGGGACAGATTTCTCCTACGAGCAGTACTTC. Translation: CASSPGTDFSYEQYF. The chain links TRBV19 to TRBJ2-7; 7 nucleotides match TRBD1. The ends lost 5 bases at V and 0 bases at J; junction bases unmatched: 7. The CDR3 covers 15 residues. The germline gives CDR1 LNHDA, CDR2 SQIVND (reference sequence).

Concerning this clonotype: Being one base from a much bigger clone, this may be a read error. The chain links TRBV6-5 to TRBJ2-2, with a weak D call TRBD2 (5 bases). CDR3 size: 14 residues. V was pared by 6 bases and J by 5 bases, with 13 bases between. Germline V gene data show CDR1 as MNHEY and CDR2 as SVGAGI. The CDR3, as DNA: TGTGCCAGCAGGCAGGAGGCAGGTACCGGGGAGCTGTTTTTT. Amino acids: CASRQEAGTGELFF.